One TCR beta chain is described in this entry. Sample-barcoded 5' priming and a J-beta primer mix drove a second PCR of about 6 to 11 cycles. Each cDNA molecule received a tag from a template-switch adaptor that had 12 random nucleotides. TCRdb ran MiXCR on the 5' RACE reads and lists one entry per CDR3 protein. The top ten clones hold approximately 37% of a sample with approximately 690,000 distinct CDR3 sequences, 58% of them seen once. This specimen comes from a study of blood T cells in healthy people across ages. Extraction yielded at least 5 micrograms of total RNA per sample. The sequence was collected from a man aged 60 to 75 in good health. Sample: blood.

The CDR3 spells CASSKEVRGCEETQYF. The CDR3 DNA is TGTGCCAGCAGCAAAGAAGTCAGGGGTTGTGAAGAGACCCAGTACTTC. The gene calls are TRBV21-1 and TRBJ2-5; the listed D gene, TRBD1, was not tested against the DNA. TRBV21-1 is reported as a pseudogene. This CDR3 region has 16 residues.